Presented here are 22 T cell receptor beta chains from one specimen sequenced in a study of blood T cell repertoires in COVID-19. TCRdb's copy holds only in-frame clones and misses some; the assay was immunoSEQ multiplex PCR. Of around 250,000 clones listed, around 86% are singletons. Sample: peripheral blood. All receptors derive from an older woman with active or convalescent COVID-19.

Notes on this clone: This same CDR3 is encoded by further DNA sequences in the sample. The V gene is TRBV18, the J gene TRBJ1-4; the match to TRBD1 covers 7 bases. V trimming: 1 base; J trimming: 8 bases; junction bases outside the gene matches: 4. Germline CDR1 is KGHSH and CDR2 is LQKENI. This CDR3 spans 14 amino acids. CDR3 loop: CASSPQGAGEKLFF. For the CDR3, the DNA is TGTGCCAGCTCACCACAGGGGGCAGGGGAAAAACTGTTTTTT.

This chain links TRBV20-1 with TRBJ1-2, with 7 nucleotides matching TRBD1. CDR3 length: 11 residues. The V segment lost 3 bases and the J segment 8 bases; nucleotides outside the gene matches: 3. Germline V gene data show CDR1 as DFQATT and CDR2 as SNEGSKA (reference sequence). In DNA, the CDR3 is TGCAGTGCTAGGACAGGGAGGGGCTACACCTTC. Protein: CSARTGRGYTF.

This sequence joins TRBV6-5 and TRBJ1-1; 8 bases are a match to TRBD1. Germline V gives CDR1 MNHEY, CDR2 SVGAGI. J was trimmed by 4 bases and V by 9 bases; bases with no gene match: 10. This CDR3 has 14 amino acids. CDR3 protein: CASSTGAEPTEAFF. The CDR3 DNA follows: TGTGCCAGTTCGACAGGGGCCGAGCCCACTGAAGCTTTCTTT.

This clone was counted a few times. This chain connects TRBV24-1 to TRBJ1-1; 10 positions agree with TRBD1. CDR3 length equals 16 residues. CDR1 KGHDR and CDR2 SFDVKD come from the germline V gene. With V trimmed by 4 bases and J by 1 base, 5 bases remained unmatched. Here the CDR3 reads CATSDATGGKNTEAFF. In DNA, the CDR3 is TGTGCCACCAGTGACGCGACAGGGGGCAAGAACACTGAAGCTTTCTTT.

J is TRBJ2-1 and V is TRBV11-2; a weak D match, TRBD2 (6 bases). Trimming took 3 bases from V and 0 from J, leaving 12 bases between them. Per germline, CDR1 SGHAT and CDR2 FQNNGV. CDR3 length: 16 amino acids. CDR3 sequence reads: CASSFRERSSYNEQFF. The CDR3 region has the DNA TGTGCCAGCAGCTTTCGGGAGCGGAGCTCCTACAATGAGCAGTTCTTC.

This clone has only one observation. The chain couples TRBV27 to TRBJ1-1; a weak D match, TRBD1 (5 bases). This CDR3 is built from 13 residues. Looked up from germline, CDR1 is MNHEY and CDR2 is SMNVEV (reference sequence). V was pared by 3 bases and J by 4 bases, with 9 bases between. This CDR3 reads CASSFQGSTEAFF. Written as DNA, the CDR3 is TGTGCCAGCAGTTTCCAGGGTTCCACTGAAGCTTTCTTT.

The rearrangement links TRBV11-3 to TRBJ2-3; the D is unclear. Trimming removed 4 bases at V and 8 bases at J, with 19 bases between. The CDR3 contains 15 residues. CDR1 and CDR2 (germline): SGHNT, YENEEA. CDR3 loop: CASSSGSPHRVTQYF. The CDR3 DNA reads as TGTGCCAGCAGCTCCGGGTCACCGCATCGAGTTACGCAGTATTTT. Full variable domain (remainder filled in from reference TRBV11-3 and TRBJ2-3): EAGVVQSPRYKIIEKKQPVAFWCNPISGHNTLYWYLQNLGQGPELLIRYENEEAVDDSQLPKDRFSAERLKGVDSTLKIQPAELGDSAVYLCASSSGSPHRVTQYFGPGTRLTVL.

CDR3: CASSLPSGYTF. Here the CDR3 DNA reads TGTGCCAGCAGCTTACCCTCTGGCTACACCTTC. The chain has TRBV11-3 and TRBJ1-2, with D uncertain. V was clipped by 2 bases and J by 7 bases, with 5 bases between them. The CDR3 has 11 amino acids. Germline CDR1 reads SGHNT; CDR2 reads YENEEA.

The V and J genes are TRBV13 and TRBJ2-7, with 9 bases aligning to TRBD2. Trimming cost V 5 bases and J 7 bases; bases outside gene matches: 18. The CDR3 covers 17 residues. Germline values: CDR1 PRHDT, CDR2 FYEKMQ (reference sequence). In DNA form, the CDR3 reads TGTGCCAGCAGCCTAGCACTAATGGGAGCGGGGGGAAGAGAGCAGTACTTC. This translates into CASSLALMGAGGREQYF.

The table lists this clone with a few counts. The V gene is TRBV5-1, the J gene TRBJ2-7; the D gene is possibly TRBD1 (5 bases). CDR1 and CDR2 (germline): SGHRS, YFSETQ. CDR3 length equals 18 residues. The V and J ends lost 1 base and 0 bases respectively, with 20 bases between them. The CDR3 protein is CASSLRARVTFSSYEQYF. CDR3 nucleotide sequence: TGCGCCAGCAGCTTGAGGGCCAGGGTAACCTTCTCCTCCTACGAGCAGTACTTC.

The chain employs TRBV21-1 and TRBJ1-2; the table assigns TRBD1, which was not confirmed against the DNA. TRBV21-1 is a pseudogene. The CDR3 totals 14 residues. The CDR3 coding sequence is TGTGCCAGCAGCAAAGACGGGCAGGACAGAGGCTACACCTTC. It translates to CASSKDGQDRGYTF.

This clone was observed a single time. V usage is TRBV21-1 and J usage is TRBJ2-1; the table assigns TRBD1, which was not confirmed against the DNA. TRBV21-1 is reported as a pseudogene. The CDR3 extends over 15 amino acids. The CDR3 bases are TGTGCCAGCAGCAACGACCAGGGGGCGTTCAGTGAGCAGTTCTTC. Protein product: CASSNDQGAFSEQFF.

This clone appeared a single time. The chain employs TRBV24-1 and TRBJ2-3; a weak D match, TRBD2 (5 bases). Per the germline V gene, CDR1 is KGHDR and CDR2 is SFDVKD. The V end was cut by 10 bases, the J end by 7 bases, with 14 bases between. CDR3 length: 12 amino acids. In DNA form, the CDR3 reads TGTGCCACTAGCGACTGGGAGAATACGCAGTATTTT. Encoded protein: CATSDWENTQYF.

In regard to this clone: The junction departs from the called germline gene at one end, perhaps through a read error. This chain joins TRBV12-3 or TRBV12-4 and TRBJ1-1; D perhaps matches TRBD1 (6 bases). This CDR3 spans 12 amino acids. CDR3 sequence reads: CASTLQGAEAFF. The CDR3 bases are TGTGCCAGCACTTTACAGGGCGCTGAAGCTTTCTTT.

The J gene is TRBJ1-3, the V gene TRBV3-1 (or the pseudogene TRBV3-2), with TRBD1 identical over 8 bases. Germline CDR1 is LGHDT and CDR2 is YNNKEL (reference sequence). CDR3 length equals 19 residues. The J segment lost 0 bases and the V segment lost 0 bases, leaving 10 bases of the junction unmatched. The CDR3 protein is CASSQDRGQPPISGNTIYF. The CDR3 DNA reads TGTGCCAGCAGCCAAGACAGGGGGCAACCTCCTATCTCTGGAAACACCATATATTTT.

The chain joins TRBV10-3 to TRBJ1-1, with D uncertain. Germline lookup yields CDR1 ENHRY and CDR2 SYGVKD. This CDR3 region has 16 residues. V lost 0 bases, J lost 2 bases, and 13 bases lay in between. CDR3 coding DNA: TGTGCCATCAGTGAGTCTAGGACTTCACTAAACACTGAAGCTTTCTTT. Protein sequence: CAISESRTSLNTEAFF.

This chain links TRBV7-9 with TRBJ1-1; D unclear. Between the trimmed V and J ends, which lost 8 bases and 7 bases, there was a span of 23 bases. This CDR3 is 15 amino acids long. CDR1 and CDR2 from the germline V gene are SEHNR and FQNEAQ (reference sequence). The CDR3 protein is CASPPPGGLSGEAFF. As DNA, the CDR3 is TGTGCCAGCCCGCCCCCCGGAGGTCTAAGTGGTGAAGCTTTCTTT. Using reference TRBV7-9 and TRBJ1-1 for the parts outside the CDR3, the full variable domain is DTGVSQNPRHKITKRGQNVTFRCDPISEHNRLYWYRQTLGQGPEFLTYFQNEAQLEKSRLLSDRFSAERPKGSFSTLEIQRTEQGDSAMYLCASPPPGGLSGEAFFGQGTRLTVV.

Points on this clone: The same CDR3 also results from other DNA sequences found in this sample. As DNA, the CDR3 is TGTGCCAGTAGTATACAGGGGGAGACCCAGTACTTC. Translating it yields CASSIQGETQYF. V usage is TRBV19 and J usage is TRBJ2-5, with D possibly being TRBD1 (6 bases). Deletions cut 2 bases from V and 5 bases from J, with 6 bases between. The CDR3 runs to 12 residues. The germline V gene encodes CDR1 LNHDA and CDR2 SQIVND (reference sequence).

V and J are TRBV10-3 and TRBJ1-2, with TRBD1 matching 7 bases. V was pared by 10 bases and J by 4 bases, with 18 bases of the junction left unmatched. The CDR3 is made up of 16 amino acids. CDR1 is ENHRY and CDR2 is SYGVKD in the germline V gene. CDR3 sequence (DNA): TGTGCCACGGGAAAGGGACAGACGCCTCGGATCTATGGCTACACCTTC. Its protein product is CATGKGQTPRIYGYTF.

The CDR3 DNA is TGTGCCACGTCACAGGGATCGAACACTGAAGCTTTCTTT. It is translated as CATSQGSNTEAFF. This sequence joins TRBV9 and TRBJ1-1; TRBD1 might be the D (6 bases). This CDR3 has 13 amino acids. V lost 9 bases and J lost 1, with 13 bases in between. Per germline, CDR1 SGDLS and CDR2 YYNGEE. Full variable domain (outside the CDR3, taken from reference TRBV9 and TRBJ1-1): DSGVTQTPKHLITATGQRVTLRCSPRSGDLSVYWYQQSLDQGLQFLIQYYNGEERAKGNILERFSAQQFPDLHSELNLSSLELGDSALYFCATSQGSNTEAFFGQGTRLTVV.

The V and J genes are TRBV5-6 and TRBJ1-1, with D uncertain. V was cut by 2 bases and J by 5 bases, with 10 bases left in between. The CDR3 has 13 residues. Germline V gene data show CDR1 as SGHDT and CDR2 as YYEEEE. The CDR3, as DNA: TGTGCCAGCAGCTTTCAAGGAGGGACTGAAGCTTTCTTT. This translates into CASSFQGGTEAFF.

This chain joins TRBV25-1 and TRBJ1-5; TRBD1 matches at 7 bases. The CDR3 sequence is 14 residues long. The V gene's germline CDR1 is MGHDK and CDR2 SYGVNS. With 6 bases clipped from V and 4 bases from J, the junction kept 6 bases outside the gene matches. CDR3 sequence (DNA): TGTGCCAGCAGGGAAACAGGGGCGAATCAGCCCCAGCATTTT. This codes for CASRETGANQPQHF.